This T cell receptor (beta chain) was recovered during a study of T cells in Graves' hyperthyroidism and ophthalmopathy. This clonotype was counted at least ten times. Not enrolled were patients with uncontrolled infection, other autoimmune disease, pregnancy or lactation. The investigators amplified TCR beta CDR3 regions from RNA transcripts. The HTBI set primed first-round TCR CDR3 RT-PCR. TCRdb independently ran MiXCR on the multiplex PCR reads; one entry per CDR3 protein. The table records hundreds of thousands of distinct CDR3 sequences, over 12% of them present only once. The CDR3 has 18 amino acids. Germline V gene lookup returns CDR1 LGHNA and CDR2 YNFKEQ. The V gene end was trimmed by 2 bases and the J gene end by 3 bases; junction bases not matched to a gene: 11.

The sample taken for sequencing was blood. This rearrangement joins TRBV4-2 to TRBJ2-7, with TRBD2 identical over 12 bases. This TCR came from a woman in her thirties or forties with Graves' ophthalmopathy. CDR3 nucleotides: TGTGCCAGCAGCCAACCTACTAGCGGGAGGATAACTCTCTACGAGCAGTACTTC. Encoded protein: CASSQPTSGRITLYEQYF.